What follows are 5 T cell receptor beta chains derived from one specimen sequenced in a study of T cell repertoires in cytomegalovirus infection. These TCRs are of unknown antigen specificity. TCRdb processed the reads anew with MiXCR; each CDR3 protein has one entry. Of roughly 68,000 distinct CDR3 sequences in the sample, over 20% were seen once. Sequencing was performed on CD8+ T cells from cultured PBMCs, taken from culture after CMV antigen stimulation. The receptors shown here come from a human donor in good health (CMV status not recorded). Some clones in this sample may be carry-over from other donors' samples.

V and J are TRBV7-2 and TRBJ1-5, with D unresolved. The CDR3 extends over 13 amino acids. CDR1 is SGHTA and CDR2 is FQGNSA in the germline V gene. The V end lost 2 bases, the J end lost 1 base, and 3 bases lay between the germline ends. In nucleotides, the CDR3 is TGTGCCAGCAGCTTAATCAGCAATCAGCCCCAGCATTTT. Its protein is CASSLISNQPQHF.

This clonotype occurred a few times. The chain couples TRBV6-2 or TRBV6-3 to TRBJ1-1, with unresolved D. Trimming removed 10 bases at V and 1 base at J, with 16 bases between. This CDR3 is built from 14 residues. CDR1 is MNHEY, CDR2 SVGEGT, per germline. CDR3 coding DNA: TGTGCCAACTCGATATACGACGCGAACACTGAAGCTTTCTTT. Its protein product is CANSIYDANTEAFF.

On this clonotype: An end of the junction differs from the germline gene, which may be a read error. V gene TRBV11-3 combines with J gene TRBJ2-4; D is possibly TRBD1 (6 bases). There are 13 residues in the CDR3. CDR1 is SGHNT, CDR2 YENEEA, per germline. The CDR3 coding sequence is TGTGCCAGCAGCGACACCTGTTATCGGGACACTCACTTC. Translated: CASSDTCYRDTHF.

This clonotype was seen once. The chain is built from TRBV10-3 and TRBJ1-5; D is uncertain. The CDR3 is 13 residues long. CDR1 is ENHRY, CDR2 SYGVKD, per germline. Trimming stripped 0 bases from V and 4 bases from J, with 4 bases between. For the CDR3, the DNA is TGTGCCATCAGTGAGTCTGATAATCAGCCCCAGCATTTT. Protein product: CAISESDNQPQHF.

The V call is TRBV12-3 or TRBV12-4, the J call TRBJ1-1; a weak D match, TRBD1 (6 bases). This CDR3 is built from 13 residues. Between the trimmed V and J ends, which lost 2 bases and 5 bases, there was a span of 9 bases. Here the CDR3 DNA reads TGTGCCAGCAGTTTAAACAGGGTGACTGAAGCTTTCTTT. It specifies CASSLNRVTEAFF.